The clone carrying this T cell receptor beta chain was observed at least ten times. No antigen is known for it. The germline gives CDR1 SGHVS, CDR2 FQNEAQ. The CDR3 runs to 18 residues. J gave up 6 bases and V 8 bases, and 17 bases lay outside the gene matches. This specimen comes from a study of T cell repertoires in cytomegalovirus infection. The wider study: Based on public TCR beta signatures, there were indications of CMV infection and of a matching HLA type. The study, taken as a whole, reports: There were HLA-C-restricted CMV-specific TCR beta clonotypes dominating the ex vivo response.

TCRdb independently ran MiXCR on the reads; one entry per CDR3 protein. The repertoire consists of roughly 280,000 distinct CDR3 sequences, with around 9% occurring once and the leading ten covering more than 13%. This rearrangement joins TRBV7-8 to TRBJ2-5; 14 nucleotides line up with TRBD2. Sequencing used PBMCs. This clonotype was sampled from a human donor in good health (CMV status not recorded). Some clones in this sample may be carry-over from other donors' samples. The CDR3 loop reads CASPPGTSGGRRGQTQYF. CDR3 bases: TGTGCCAGCCCACCCGGGACTAGCGGGGGCCGACGTGGACAGACCCAGTACTTC.